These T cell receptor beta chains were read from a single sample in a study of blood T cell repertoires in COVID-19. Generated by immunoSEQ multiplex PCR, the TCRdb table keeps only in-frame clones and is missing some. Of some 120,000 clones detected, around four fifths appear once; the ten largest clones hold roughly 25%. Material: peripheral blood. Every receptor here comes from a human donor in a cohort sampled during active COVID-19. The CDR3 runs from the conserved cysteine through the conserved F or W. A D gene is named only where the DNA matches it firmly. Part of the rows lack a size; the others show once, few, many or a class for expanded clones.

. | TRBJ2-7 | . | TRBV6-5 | TGTGCCAGCAGTCCGTCGACATTGACCTACGAGCAGTACTTC | CASSPSTLTYEQYF
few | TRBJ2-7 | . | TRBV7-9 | TGTGCCAGCAGCTCCAGGACAGAGTACGAGCAGTACTTC | CASSSRTEYEQYF
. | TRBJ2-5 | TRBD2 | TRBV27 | TGTGCCAGCACCGTTAGCGGGGGGGCCCCCGGGACCCAGTACTTC | CASTVSGGAPGTQYF
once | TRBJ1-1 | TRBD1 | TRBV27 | TGTGCCAGCAGTTTATCGTTGACAGGGTTCATGAACACTGAAGCTTTCTTT | CASSLSLTGFMNTEAFF
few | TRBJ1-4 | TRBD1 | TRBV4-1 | TGCGCCAGCAGCCAGGGGCCGGGACAGGGTAATGAAAAACTGTTTTTT | CASSQGPGQGNEKLFF
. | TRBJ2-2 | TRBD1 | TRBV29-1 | TGCAGCGTAACAGGGGGTCCCACCGGGGAGCTGTTTTTT | CSVTGGPTGELFF
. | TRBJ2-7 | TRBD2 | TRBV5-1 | TGCGCCAGCAGCTTGGGTGGGACTAGCGGCTACGAGCAGTACTTC | CASSLGGTSGYEQYF
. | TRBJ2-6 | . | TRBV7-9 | TGTGCCAGCACCTTGTTAGGGGTACACTCTGGGGCCAACGTCCTGACTTTC | CASTLLGVHSGANVLTF
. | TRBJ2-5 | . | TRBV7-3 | TGTGCCAGCAGCTTACTAGCGCAAGAGACCCAGTACTTC | CASSLLAQETQYF
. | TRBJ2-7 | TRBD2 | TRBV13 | TGTGCCAGCAGCTTATACAGGGACAATCCCGGCGGGAGGGAATACGAGCAGTACTTC | CASSLYRDNPGGREYEQYF
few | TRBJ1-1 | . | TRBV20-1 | TGCAGTGGACTGGTGACCACTGAAGCTTTCTTT | CSGLVTTEAFF
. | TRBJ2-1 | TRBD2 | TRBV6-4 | TGTGCCAGCAGTGACCGGGAGGGGGGCGATGAGCAGTTCTTC | CASSDREGGDEQFF
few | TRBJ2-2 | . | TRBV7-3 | TGTGCCAGCAGCCTGACTGGGTATCCCGGGGAGCTGTTTTTT | CASSLTGYPGELFF
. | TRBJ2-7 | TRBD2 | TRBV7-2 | TGTGCCAGCAGCTTAGTGGGACTAGCGGGAGGCTCCTACGAGCAGTACTTC | CASSLVGLAGGSYEQYF
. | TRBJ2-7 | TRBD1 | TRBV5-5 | TGTGCCGGCAGCTTGGTCAGGGACAGTTCCTACGAGCAGTACTTC | CAGSLVRDSSYEQYF
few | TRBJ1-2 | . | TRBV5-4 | TGTGCCAGCAGCTTGGACAGGGCTGACTATGGCTACACCTTC | CASSLDRADYGYTF
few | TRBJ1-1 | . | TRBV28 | TGTGCCAGCAGTTTATATCGGGAAACTGAAGCTTTCTTT | CASSLYRETEAFF
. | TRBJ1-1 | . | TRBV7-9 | TGTGCCAGCAGCTTAGGGGGCGTCGGCACTGAAGCTTTCTTT | CASSLGGVGTEAFF
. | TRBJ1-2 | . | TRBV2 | TGTGCCAGCAGTGAAGCGCGGATCAAGGAAGAGAAGGGCTACACCTTC | CASSEARIKEEKGYTF
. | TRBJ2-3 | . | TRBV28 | TGTGCCAGCAGTTCGTACAGGGATACGCAGTATTTT | CASSSYRDTQYF
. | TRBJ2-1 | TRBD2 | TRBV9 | TGTGCCAGCAGCGTAGATCCTAGCGGGGGATCCTACAATGAGCAGTTCTTC | CASSVDPSGGSYNEQFF
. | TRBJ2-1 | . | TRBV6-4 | TGTGCCAGCAGTGACTCGAGTTGGGCCCCCAAGCAGTTCTTC | CASSDSSWAPKQFF
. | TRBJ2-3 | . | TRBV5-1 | TGCGCCAGCAGCTTGGGGGCGGGGACAGATACGCAGTATTTT | CASSLGAGTDTQYF
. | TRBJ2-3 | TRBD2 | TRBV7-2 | TGTGCCAGCAGCCAAGGACTAGCCGCAGATACGCAGTATTTT | CASSQGLAADTQYF
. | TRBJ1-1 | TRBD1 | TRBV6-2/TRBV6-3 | TGTGCCAGCAGTAACAGGGGGCGAAGCACTGAAGCTTTCTTT | CASSNRGRSTEAFF
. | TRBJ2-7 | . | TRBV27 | TGTGCCAGCAGTTTAAGCTACAGCTCCTACGAGCAGTACTTC | CASSLSYSSYEQYF
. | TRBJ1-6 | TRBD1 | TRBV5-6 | TGTGCCAGCAGCTTGCGACAGGGGGGTTCACCCCTCCACTTT | CASSLRQGGSPLHF
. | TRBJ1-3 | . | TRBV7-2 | TGTGCCAGCAGCTTAGGGCAGGGATACTCTGGAAACACCATATATTTT | CASSLGQGYSGNTIYF
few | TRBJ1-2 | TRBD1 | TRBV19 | TGTGCCAGTAATCCACAGGGGGCGAGCTATGGCTACACCTTC | CASNPQGASYGYTF
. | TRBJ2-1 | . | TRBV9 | TGTGCCAGCAGCGGATCACAGGCGACCTACAATGAGCAGTTCTTC | CASSGSQATYNEQFF
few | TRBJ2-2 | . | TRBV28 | TGTGCCAGCAGTCCCCTTGGCAGGGGGGAGCTGTTTTTT | CASSPLGRGELFF
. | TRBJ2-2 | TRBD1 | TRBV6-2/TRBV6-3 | TGTGCCAGCAGCCCTTGGGGGCAGGGGGCGCCCCCGAACACCGGGGAGCTGTTTTTT | CASSPWGQGAPPNTGELFF
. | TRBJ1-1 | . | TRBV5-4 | TGTGCCAGCAGCTTGCTGGGGGGAGGGAACACTGAAGCTTTCTTT | CASSLLGGGNTEAFF
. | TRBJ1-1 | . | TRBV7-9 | TGTGCCAGCAGCTTATCCAGGAACACTGAAGCTTTCTTT | CASSLSRNTEAFF
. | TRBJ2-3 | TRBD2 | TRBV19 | TGTGCCAGTAGTTCCCTTAGCGGGAGAGCAGCAGATACGCAGTATTTT | CASSSLSGRAADTQYF
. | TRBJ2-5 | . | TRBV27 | TGTGCCAGCTCCCGGGACTCACAAGAGACCCAGTACTTC | CASSRDSQETQYF
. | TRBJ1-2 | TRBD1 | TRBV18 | TGTGCCAGCTCACAGGGGACAGGGGGCTATGGCTACACCTTC | CASSQGTGGYGYTF